The clone carrying this T cell receptor beta chain was counted a few times. V was shortened by 2 bases and J by 8 bases, with 12 bases between the two germline ends. The CDR3 totals 13 residues. CDR1 and CDR2 (germline): SEHNR, FQNEAQ (reference sequence). These data belong to a study of regulatory T cells in long-lasting Graves disease. The time point denotes: newly diagnosed GD, antithyroid drugs for less than 3 months. PBMC-derived RNA was used for the TCR library. TCR beta libraries were built with iRepertoire HTBI primers and Arm-PCR of CDR3 regions. Each CDR3 protein is one row after TCRdb ran MiXCR on the multiplex PCR reads. In the table there are 550,000 to 650,000 distinct CDR3 sequences, about 16% of which are singletons. Another study also made use of these data, one on T cells in Graves' hyperthyroidism and ophthalmopathy.

The TCR comes from a young man with Graves disease. Specimen: peripheral blood mononuclear cells (PBMCs), collected at new diagnosis, from a patient treated with antithyroid drugs. The chain is built from TRBV7-9 and TRBJ1-2; tentatively, D is TRBD1 (5 bases). CDR3 sequence: CASSLPGSDGYTF. The CDR3 DNA reads as TGTGCCAGCAGCTTACCAGGGTCGGACGGCTACACCTTC. The full variable domain, its missing parts supplied by reference TRBV7-9 and TRBJ1-2, is DTGVSQNPRHKITKRGQNVTFRCDPISEHNRLYWYRQTLGQGPEFLTYFQNEAQLEKSRLLSDRFSAERPKGSFSTLEIQRTEQGDSAMYLCASSLPGSDGYTFGSGTRLTVV.